Sequencing of this T cell receptor beta chain was carried out in a study of T cells in Graves' hyperthyroidism and ophthalmopathy. This clonotype was counted many times. Clinical symptoms, serum thyroxine and TRAb, thyroid ultrasound and orbital computed tomography together formed the diagnostic basis. Template material for amplifying TCR beta CDR3 regions consisted of RNA transcripts. The HTBI set primed first-round TCR CDR3 RT-PCR. TCRdb reanalysed the multiplex PCR reads using MiXCR and keeps one entry per CDR3 protein. The sample lists hundreds of thousands of distinct CDR3 sequences, around 45% occurring once. Material for sequencing was peripheral blood or thyroid tissue (not recorded which). This clonotype was sampled from a woman aged 18-29 years with Graves' hyperthyroidism.

CDR3 sequence (DNA): TGCAGCGTTGAGACACTAGCGGGAGATTACGAGCAGTACTTC. Translation gives CSVETLAGDYEQYF. The chain has TRBV29-1 and TRBJ2-7; 11 bases align to TRBD2. With 3 bases clipped from V and 4 bases from J, the junction kept 5 bases outside the gene matches. CDR3 size: 14 residues. Per the germline V gene, CDR1 is SQVTM and CDR2 is ANQGSEA.